The 27 T cell receptor beta chains below all came from one sample that was sequenced in a study of cytomegalovirus exposure and HLA in healthy donors (dated by TCRdb to the late 2010s). Libraries were prepared through the immunoSEQ multiplex PCR assay. A mixture of 60 forward primers for TCR Vbeta segments and 13 reverse primers for TCR Jbeta segments was used in the multiplex PCR. Drawn from immuneACCESS, this table holds only the in-frame rearrangements with V and J called that TCRdb kept. Clones are partly lost; checked studies trace under half to an unresolved V gene and leave the rest unexplained. The sample table holds approximately 110,000 clones, of which around 76% were seen once. The ten largest clones add up to about 13% of the sample. The source material was PBMCs. These receptors all stem from a woman aged 60-75 years in good health and CMV-seropositive.

V and J are TRBV5-4 and TRBJ2-7; 11 bases align to TRBD1. The ends lost 6 bases at V and 1 base at J; junction bases unmatched: 3. There are 14 residues in the CDR3. Germline V CDR1 and CDR2: SGHNT, YYREEE (reference sequence). DNA of the CDR3: TGTGCCAGCAATGGACAGGGGGCGTCCTACGAGCAGTACTTC. Protein: CASNGQGASYEQYF.

CDR3 in DNA: TGTGCCAGCAGCTTATTTCAGGGTGGTCAGCCCCAGCATTTT. Its translation is CASSLFQGGQPQHF. The chain has TRBV11-2 and TRBJ1-5; possibly TRBD1 for D (5 bases). Trimming left V 2 bases short and J 6 bases short, with 11 bases between. Germline V gene sequence: CDR1 SGHAT, CDR2 FQNNGV. The CDR3 loop spans 14 amino acids.

The V call is TRBV7-9, the J call TRBJ2-3; 8 bases match TRBD1. This CDR3 region has 15 residues. Unmatched junction bases numbered 7, after V lost 6 bases and J lost 2 bases. Germline lookup yields CDR1 SEHNR and CDR2 FQNEAQ (reference sequence). In DNA form, the CDR3 reads TGTGCCAGCAGGGTCCCGGGACAGGCCACAGATACGCAGTATTTT. Translation: CASRVPGQATDTQYF.

The chain carries TRBV7-9 and TRBJ2-1; 10 bases align to TRBD1. J was trimmed by 3 bases and V by 5 bases; bases with no gene match: 7. Germline lookup yields CDR1 SEHNR and CDR2 FQNEAQ (reference sequence). This CDR3 contains 16 residues. The CDR3 reads CASSTTGTGVYNEQFF. The CDR3, as DNA: TGTGCCAGCAGCACGACCGGGACAGGGGTCTACAATGAGCAGTTCTTC.

V usage is TRBV5-8 and J usage is TRBJ2-5, with 9 bases fitting TRBD1. The J call could be wrong; TRBJ2-7 is a better fit for the DNA end. CDR1 SGHTS and CDR2 YDEGEE come from the germline V gene. The CDR3 sequence is 15 residues long. Written as DNA, the CDR3 is TGTGCCAGCAGCCGGGGACAGGGAGAGACCTACGAGCAGTACTTC. Translating it yields CASSRGQGETYEQYF.

This clone was observed a handful of times. V gene TRBV10-3 combines with J gene TRBJ1-5; 7 nucleotides align to TRBD1. J lost 2 bases, V lost 2 bases, and 0 bases had no gene match. From germline, CDR1 is ENHRY and CDR2 SYGVKD. This CDR3 has 14 amino acids. The CDR3 sequence is CAISEGQGNQPQHF. The CDR3 nucleotides read TGTGCCATCAGTGAGGGACAGGGCAATCAGCCCCAGCATTTT.

The rearrangement uses TRBV29-1 and TRBJ2-7, with unresolved D. This CDR3 region has 10 residues. Germline V gives CDR1 SQVTM, CDR2 ANQGSEA. Trimming stripped 6 bases from V and 3 bases from J, with 6 bases between. Written as DNA, the CDR3 is TGCAGCGTCGGAGACTACGAGCAGTACTTC. It encodes CSVGDYEQYF.

This clone appeared once. The chain is built from TRBV2 and TRBJ2-5; weak D call: TRBD1 (6 bases). Germline CDR1 and CDR2: SNHLY and FYNNEI. V lost 6 bases and J 3 bases, leaving 17 bases between the germline ends. The CDR3 covers 15 residues. Here the CDR3 reads CASSLTGSGKETQYF. CDR3 in DNA: TGTGCCAGCAGCCTCACAGGGTCGGGTAAAGAGACCCAGTACTTC.

This chain joins TRBV6-1 and TRBJ1-5; 10 bases are shared with TRBD1. Germline V CDR1 and CDR2: MNHNS, SASEGT. V lost 8 bases to trimming and J lost 2 bases; unmatched junction nucleotides: 6. The CDR3 is made up of 15 amino acids. The CDR3: CASGDRGGGNQPQHF. CDR3 sequence (DNA): TGTGCCAGCGGGGACAGGGGTGGTGGCAATCAGCCCCAGCATTTT.

This chain connects TRBV6-5 to TRBJ2-7, with unresolved D. The CDR3 is 16 amino acids. Germline V gene data show CDR1 as MNHEY and CDR2 as SVGAGI. V dropped 0 bases and J dropped 2 bases, with 14 bases sitting between them. This CDR3 reads CASSYSRRPEAYEQYF. In DNA form, the CDR3 reads TGTGCCAGCAGTTACTCTCGAAGGCCAGAGGCCTACGAGCAGTACTTC.

V and J are TRBV2 and TRBJ2-2, with a tentative D call TRBD2 (5 bases). Germline lookup yields CDR1 SNHLY and CDR2 FYNNEI. The CDR3 consists of 13 residues. V was cut by 6 bases and J by 1 base, with 6 bases left in between. For the CDR3, the DNA is TGTGCCAGCAGAACTAGGAACACCGGGGAGCTGTTTTTT. Encoded protein: CASRTRNTGELFF. Looking up the rest from reference TRBV2 and TRBJ2-2 gives the full variable domain: EPEVTQTPSHQVTQMGQEVILRCVPISNHLYFYWYRQILGQKVEFLVSFYNNEISEKSEIFDDQFSVERPDGSNFTLKIRSTKLEDSAMYFCASRTRNTGELFFGEGSRLTVL.

This clone appeared a few times. The chain employs TRBV5-4 and TRBJ2-6; 9 nucleotides match TRBD1. This CDR3 is 18 amino acids long. The germline CDR1 and CDR2 sequences are SGHNT and YYREEE (reference sequence). V lost 4 bases, J lost 0 bases, and 8 bases stayed unmatched. The CDR3 spells CASSKTGGGLSGANVLTF. CDR3 DNA: TGTGCCAGCAGCAAAACAGGGGGCGGACTCTCTGGGGCCAACGTCCTGACTTTC.

This chain connects TRBV5-4 to TRBJ2-7, with D possibly matching TRBD1 (6 bases). The CDR3 loop spans 14 amino acids. V lost 3 bases, J lost 2 bases, and 12 bases lay in between. The germline V gene encodes CDR1 SGHNT and CDR2 YYREEE (reference sequence). The CDR3 DNA is TGTGCCAGCAGCTGGGGGCAGGGCGCCTACGAGCAGTACTTC. This codes for CASSWGQGAYEQYF.

This clone was counted only a few times. V is TRBV2 and J is TRBJ2-1; 8 nucleotides match TRBD1. CDR1 and CDR2 (germline): SNHLY, FYNNEI. Trimming at V came to 7 bases and at J to 1 base, leaving 6 bases not matched to a gene. CDR3 length: 15 residues. The CDR3 DNA reads TGTGCCAGCAAAAGTCAGGGGGCATCCTACAATGAGCAGTTCTTC. It translates to CASKSQGASYNEQFF.

CDR3 bases: TGTGCCAGCAGTTATCGACAGGGGGCGACTTTCTTT. It encodes CASSYRQGATFF. The rearrangement joins TRBV6-6 to TRBJ1-1; 10 bases are shared with TRBD1. V trimming: 3 bases; J trimming: 12 bases; junction bases outside the gene matches: 4. The CDR3 runs 12 residues. Germline V CDR1 and CDR2: MNHNY, SVGAGI (reference sequence).

The chain employs TRBV9 and TRBJ2-3, with a weak D call TRBD1 (7 bases). The germline V gene encodes CDR1 SGDLS and CDR2 YYNGEE. Trimming cost V 4 bases and J 2 bases, with 14 bases left between them. This CDR3 comprises 15 residues. The CDR3 coding sequence is TGTGCCAGCAGCCCCAGGGGGGACTTCACAGATACGCAGTATTTT. Its translation is CASSPRGDFTDTQYF.

The chain has TRBV5-8 and TRBJ2-1, with 12 bases that match TRBD2. V gave up 4 bases and J gave up 4 bases; unmatched junction bases: 12. The CDR3 contains 18 residues. Germline V gene lookup returns CDR1 SGHTS and CDR2 YDEGEE. CDR3 nucleotide sequence: TGTGCCAGCAGCCCCACCTGGACTAGCGGGGCGAGTTACAATGAGCAGTTCTTC. Translated, it gives CASSPTWTSGASYNEQFF.

This chain connects TRBV4-3 to TRBJ2-2; 16 bases are a match to TRBD2. With V trimmed by 4 bases and J by 7 bases, 6 bases remained unmatched. The CDR3 length is 17 residues. Germline V CDR1 and CDR2: LGHNA, YSLEER. Here the CDR3 reads CASSPGLAGGHGGELFF. The CDR3 coding sequence is TGCGCCAGCAGCCCGGGACTAGCGGGGGGGCATGGCGGGGAGCTGTTTTTT.

The chain combines TRBV30 with TRBJ1-1; 10 bases agree with TRBD1. Germline lookup yields CDR1 GTSNPN and CDR2 SVGIG (reference sequence). Trimming at V came to 5 bases and at J to 2 bases, leaving 5 bases not matched to a gene. This CDR3 contains 14 residues. CDR3 region: CAWDRGHTNTEAFF. The CDR3 DNA reads TGTGCCTGGGACAGGGGGCATACCAACACTGAAGCTTTCTTT. The full variable domain, rest sourced from reference TRBV30 and TRBJ1-1, is SQTIHQWPATLVQPVGSPLSLECTVEGTSNPNLYWYRQAAGRGLQLLFYSVGIGQISSEVPQNLSASRPQDRQFILSSKKLLLSDSGFYLCAWDRGHTNTEAFFGQGTRLTVV.

The CDR3 loop is CATSRGYDGQGNHEQYF. CDR3 in DNA: TGTGCCACCAGCAGAGGGTATGACGGACAGGGGAACCACGAGCAGTACTTC. The chain links TRBV15 to TRBJ2-7; 9 nucleotides align to TRBD1. In germline, CDR1 is LNHNV, CDR2 YYDKDF (reference sequence). With 1 base clipped from V and 5 bases from J, the junction kept 12 bases outside the gene matches. This CDR3 has 17 amino acids. The complete variable domain, with remaining parts taken from reference TRBV15 and TRBJ2-7, reads DAMVIQNPRYQVTQFGKPVTLSCSQTLNHNVMYWYQQKSSQAPKLLFHYYDKDFNNEADTPDNFQSRRPNTSFCFLDIRSPGLGDTAMYLCATSRGYDGQGNHEQYFGPGTRLTVT.

CDR3 in amino acids: CASSVRGEQYF. In DNA, the CDR3 is TGTGCCAGCAGTGTACGGGGCGAGCAGTACTTC. The chain uses TRBV2 and TRBJ2-7; tentative D call: TRBD2 (5 bases). Between the trimmed V and J ends, which lost 4 bases and 6 bases, there was a span of 7 bases. This CDR3 is 11 amino acids long. Germline V gene sequence: CDR1 SNHLY, CDR2 FYNNEI.

This chain connects TRBV6-6 to TRBJ1-5; the match to TRBD1 covers 7 bases. The CDR3 totals 15 residues. Germline V gives CDR1 MNHNY, CDR2 SVGAGI (reference sequence). J gave up 4 bases and V 2 bases, and 5 bases lay outside the gene matches. CDR3 sequence: CASSYGDSINQPQHF. CDR3 DNA sequence: TGTGCCAGCAGTTACGGGGACAGCATAAATCAGCCCCAGCATTTT.

This chain links TRBV7-9 with TRBJ2-7; 8 bases are a match to TRBD1. The V segment lost 5 bases and the J segment 3 bases; nucleotides outside the gene matches: 9. The CDR3 length is 15 residues. Germline V gives CDR1 SEHNR, CDR2 FQNEAQ (reference sequence). The CDR3 loop is CASSPTGGTGYEQYF. The DNA for the CDR3 is TGTGCCAGCAGCCCGACCGGCGGGACAGGCTACGAGCAGTACTTC.

The chain links TRBV19 to TRBJ2-7; the D is unclear. Germline CDR1 LNHDA, CDR2 SQIVND (reference sequence). The V end was cut by 5 bases, the J end by 8 bases, with 13 bases between. CDR3 length: 12 residues. For the CDR3, the DNA is TGTGCCAGTAGTCTCCCGCCCGGTAAGCAGTACTTC. Protein product: CASSLPPGKQYF.

The rearrangement uses TRBV18 and TRBJ1-4, with a possible D match to TRBD1 (6 bases). The CDR3 length is 14 residues. The germline CDR1 and CDR2 sequences are KGHSH and LQKENI. V lost 4 bases and J 7 bases, leaving 13 bases between the germline ends. CDR3 bases: TGTGCCAGCTCACATCGGGTACAGGGTGAAAAACTGTTTTTT. Protein product: CASSHRVQGEKLFF. The whole variable domain, filled in from reference TRBV18 and TRBJ1-4, reads NAGVMQNPRHLVRRRGQEARLRCSPMKGHSHVYWYRQLPEEGLKFMVYLQKENIIDESGMPKERFSAEFPKEGPSILRIQQVVRGDSAAYFCASSHRVQGEKLFFGSGTQLSVL.

This chain connects TRBV5-1 to TRBJ2-7; 9 bases agree with TRBD2. The ends lost 0 bases at V and 0 bases at J; junction bases unmatched: 4. The CDR3 totals 16 residues. Germline V gene data show CDR1 as SGHRS and CDR2 as YFSETQ. The CDR3 loop reads CASSLALAGPSYEQYF. CDR3 coding DNA: TGCGCCAGCAGCTTGGCGCTAGCGGGACCCTCCTACGAGCAGTACTTC.

This sequence joins TRBV7-3 and TRBJ1-1; D gene uncertain. Trimming shortened V by 6 bases and J by 2 bases, and 10 bases separated the two germline ends. Germline CDR1 and CDR2: SGHTA and FQGTGA. The CDR3 covers 13 residues. The CDR3 protein is CASSQQPNTEAFF. The CDR3 DNA reads as TGTGCCAGCAGTCAACAGCCTAACACTGAAGCTTTCTTT.